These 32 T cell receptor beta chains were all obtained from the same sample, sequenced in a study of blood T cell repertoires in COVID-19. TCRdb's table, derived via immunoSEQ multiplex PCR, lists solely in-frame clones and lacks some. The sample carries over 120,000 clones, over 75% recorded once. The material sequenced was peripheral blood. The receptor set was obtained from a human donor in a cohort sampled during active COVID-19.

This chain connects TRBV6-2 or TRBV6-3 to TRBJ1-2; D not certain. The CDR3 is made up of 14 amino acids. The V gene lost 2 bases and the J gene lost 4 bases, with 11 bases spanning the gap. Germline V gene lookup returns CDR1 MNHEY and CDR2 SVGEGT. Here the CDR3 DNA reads TGTGCCAGCAGTTACAACGCGGAAATCTATGGCTACACCTTC. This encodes CASSYNAEIYGYTF.

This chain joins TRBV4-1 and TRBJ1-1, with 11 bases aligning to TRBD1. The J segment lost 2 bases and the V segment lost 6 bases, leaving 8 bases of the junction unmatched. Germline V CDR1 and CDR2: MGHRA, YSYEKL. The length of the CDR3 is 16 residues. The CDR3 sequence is CASSPPRTGGNTEAFF. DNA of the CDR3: TGCGCCAGCAGTCCTCCACGGACAGGGGGCAACACTGAAGCTTTCTTT.

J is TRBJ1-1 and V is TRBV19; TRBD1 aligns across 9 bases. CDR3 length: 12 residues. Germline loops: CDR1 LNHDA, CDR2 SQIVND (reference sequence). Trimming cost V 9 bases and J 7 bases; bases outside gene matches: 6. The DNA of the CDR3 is TGTGCCAGCCCGGGACAGGGATATGAAGCTTTCTTT. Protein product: CASPGQGYEAFF.

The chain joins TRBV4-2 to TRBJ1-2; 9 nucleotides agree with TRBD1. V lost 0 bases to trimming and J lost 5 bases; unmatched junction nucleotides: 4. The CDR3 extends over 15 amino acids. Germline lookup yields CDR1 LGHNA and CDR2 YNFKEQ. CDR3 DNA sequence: TGTGCCAGCAGCCAAGATCAGGGACAGGGTTATGGCTACACCTTC. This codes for CASSQDQGQGYGYTF.

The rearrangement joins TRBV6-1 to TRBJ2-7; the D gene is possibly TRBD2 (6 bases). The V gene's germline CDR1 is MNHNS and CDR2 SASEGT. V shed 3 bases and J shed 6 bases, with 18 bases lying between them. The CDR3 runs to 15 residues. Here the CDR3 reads CASSDPLTSSGEQYF. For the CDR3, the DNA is TGTGCCAGCAGTGATCCCCTCACTAGCTCGGGCGAGCAGTACTTC.

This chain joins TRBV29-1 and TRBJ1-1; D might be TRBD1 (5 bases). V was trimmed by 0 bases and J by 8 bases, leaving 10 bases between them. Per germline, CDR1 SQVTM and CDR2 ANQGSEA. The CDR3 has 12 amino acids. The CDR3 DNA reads TGCAGCGTTGAAGATCCCAGGGTGGAAGCTTTCTTT. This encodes CSVEDPRVEAFF.

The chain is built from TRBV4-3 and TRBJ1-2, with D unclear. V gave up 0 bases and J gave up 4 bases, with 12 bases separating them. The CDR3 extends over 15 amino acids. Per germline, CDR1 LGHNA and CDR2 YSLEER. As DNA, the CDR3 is TGCGCCAGCAGCCAAGATAGTGAGATTCCCTATGGCTACACCTTC. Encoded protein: CASSQDSEIPYGYTF.

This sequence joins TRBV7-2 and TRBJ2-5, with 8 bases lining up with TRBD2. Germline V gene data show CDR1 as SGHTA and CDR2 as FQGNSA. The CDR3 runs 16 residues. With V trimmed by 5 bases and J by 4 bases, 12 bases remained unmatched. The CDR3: CASSLQPFSGVETQYF. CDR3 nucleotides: TGTGCCAGCAGCCTCCAGCCCTTTAGCGGGGTAGAGACCCAGTACTTC.

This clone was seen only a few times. CDR3 protein: CASSVGQGLNEKLFF. CDR3 DNA sequence: TGTGCCAGCAGTGTTGGACAGGGCCTTAATGAAAAACTGTTTTTT. The chain joins TRBV11-2 to TRBJ1-4; 8 positions agree with TRBD1. Trimming removed 6 bases from V and 4 bases from J; junction bases left unmatched: 7. The CDR3 totals 15 residues. CDR1 is SGHAT and CDR2 is FQNNGV in the germline V gene.

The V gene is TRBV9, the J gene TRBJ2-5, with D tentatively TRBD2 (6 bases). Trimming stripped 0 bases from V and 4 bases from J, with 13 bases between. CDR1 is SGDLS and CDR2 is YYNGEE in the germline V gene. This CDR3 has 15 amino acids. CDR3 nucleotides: TGTGCCAGCAGCGTAGTGCAGGGAGGTGTAGAGACCCAGTACTTC. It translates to CASSVVQGGVETQYF.

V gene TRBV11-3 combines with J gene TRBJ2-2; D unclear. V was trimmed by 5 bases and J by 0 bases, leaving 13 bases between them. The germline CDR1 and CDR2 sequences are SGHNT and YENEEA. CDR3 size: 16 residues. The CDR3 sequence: CASSPDRGTNTGELFF. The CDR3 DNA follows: TGTGCCAGCAGCCCAGACCGAGGAACGAACACCGGGGAGCTGTTTTTT.

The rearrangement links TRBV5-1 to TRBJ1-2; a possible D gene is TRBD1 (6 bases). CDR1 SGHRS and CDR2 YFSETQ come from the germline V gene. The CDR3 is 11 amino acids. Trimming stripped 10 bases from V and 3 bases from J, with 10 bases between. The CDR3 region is CASRQDYGYTF. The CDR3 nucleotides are TGCGCCTCGCGACAGGACTATGGCTACACCTTC.

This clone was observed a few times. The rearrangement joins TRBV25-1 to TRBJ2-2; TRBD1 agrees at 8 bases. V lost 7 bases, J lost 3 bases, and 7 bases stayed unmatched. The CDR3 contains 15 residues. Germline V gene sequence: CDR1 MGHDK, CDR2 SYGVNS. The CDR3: CASTGQGRDTGELFF. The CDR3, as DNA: TGTGCCAGCACCGGACAGGGCCGGGACACCGGGGAGCTGTTTTTT.

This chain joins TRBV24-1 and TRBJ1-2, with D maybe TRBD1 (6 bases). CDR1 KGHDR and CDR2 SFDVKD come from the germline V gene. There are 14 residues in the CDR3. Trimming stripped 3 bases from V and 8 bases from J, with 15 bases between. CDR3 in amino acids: CATSDTQGARGYTF. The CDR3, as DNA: TGTGCCACCAGTGATACACAGGGCGCCCGGGGCTACACCTTC.

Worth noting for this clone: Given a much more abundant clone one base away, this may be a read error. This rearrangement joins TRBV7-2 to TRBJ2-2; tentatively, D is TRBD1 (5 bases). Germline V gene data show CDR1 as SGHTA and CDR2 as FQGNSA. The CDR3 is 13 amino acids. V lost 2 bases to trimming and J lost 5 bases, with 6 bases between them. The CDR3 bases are TGTGCCAGCAGCTTAAGGGGAACCGGGGAGCTGTTTTTT. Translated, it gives CASSLRGTGELFF.

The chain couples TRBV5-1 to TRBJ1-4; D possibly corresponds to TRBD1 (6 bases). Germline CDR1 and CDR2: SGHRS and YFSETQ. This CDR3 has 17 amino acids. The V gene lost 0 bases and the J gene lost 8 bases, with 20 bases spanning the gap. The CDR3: CASSLEMGPRGREKLFF. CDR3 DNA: TGCGCCAGCAGCTTGGAAATGGGACCCAGGGGACGCGAAAAACTGTTTTTT.

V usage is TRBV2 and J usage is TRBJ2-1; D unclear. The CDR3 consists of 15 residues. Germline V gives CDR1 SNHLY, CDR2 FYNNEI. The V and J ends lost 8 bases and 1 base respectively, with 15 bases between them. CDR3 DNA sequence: TGTGCCAGCTGTCTAAACCCCCCTTCCTACAATGAGCAGTTCTTC. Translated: CASCLNPPSYNEQFF.

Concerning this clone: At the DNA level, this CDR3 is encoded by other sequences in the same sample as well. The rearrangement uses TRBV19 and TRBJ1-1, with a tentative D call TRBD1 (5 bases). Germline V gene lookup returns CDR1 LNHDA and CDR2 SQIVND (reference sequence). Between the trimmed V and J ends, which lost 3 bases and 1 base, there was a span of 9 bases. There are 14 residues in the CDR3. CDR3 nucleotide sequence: TGTGCCAGTAGTATCGTCGGGGGGAACACTGAAGCTTTCTTT. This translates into CASSIVGGNTEAFF.

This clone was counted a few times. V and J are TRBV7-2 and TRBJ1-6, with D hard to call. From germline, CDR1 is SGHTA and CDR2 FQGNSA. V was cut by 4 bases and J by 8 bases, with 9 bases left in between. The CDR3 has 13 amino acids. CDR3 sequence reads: CASSSRQDSPLHF. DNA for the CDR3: TGTGCCAGCAGCTCCCGGCAGGATTCACCCCTCCACTTT.

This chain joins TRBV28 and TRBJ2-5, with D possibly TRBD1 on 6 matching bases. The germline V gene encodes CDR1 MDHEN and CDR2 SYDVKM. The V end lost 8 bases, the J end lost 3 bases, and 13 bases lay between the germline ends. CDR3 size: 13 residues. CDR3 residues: CASGLDREETQYF. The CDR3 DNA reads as TGTGCCAGCGGATTGGACAGAGAAGAGACCCAGTACTTC.

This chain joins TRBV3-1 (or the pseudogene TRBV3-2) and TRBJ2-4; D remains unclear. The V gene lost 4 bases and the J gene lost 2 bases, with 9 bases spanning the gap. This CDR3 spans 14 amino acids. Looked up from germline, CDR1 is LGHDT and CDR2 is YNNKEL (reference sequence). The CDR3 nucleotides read TGTGCCAGCAGCCCTCAAGCTACCAAAAACATTCAGTACTTC. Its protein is CASSPQATKNIQYF.

The CDR3 sequence is CASSETRTGGQETQYF. CDR3 sequence (DNA): TGTGCCAGCAGTGAGACAAGGACAGGGGGCCAGGAGACCCAGTACTTC. J is TRBJ2-5 and V is TRBV2, with 11 bases identical to TRBD1. The J segment lost 5 bases and the V segment lost 3 bases, leaving 8 bases of the junction unmatched. The CDR3 loop spans 16 amino acids. The germline V gene has CDR1 SNHLY and CDR2 FYNNEI.

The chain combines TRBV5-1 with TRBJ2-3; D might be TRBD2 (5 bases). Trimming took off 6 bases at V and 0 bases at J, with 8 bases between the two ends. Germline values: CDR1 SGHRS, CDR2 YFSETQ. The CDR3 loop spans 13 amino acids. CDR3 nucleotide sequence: TGCGCCAGCACCGAGGGAAGCACAGATACGCAGTATTTT. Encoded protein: CASTEGSTDTQYF. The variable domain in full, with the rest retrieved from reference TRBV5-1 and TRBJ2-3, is KAGVTQTPRYLIKTRGQQVTLSCSPISGHRSVSWYQQTPGQGLQFLFEYFSETQRNKGNFPGRFSGRQFSNSRSEMNVSTLELGDSALYLCASTEGSTDTQYFGPGTRLTVL.

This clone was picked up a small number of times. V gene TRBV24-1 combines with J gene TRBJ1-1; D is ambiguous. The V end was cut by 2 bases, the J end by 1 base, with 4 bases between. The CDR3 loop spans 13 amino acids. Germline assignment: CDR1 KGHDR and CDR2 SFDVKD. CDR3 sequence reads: CATSDSWNTEAFF. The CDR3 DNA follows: TGTGCCACCAGTGATTCGTGGAACACTGAAGCTTTCTTT.

The CDR3 reads CASSIGRESNNEQFF. CDR3 DNA sequence: TGTGCCAGTAGTATAGGTCGGGAGTCCAACAATGAGCAGTTCTTC. This chain connects TRBV19 to TRBJ2-1, with D perhaps matching TRBD2 (6 bases). The ends were cut back, 1 base at V and 5 bases at J, with 12 bases in the middle. Germline-derived CDR1 and CDR2 are LNHDA and SQIVND (reference sequence). The CDR3 sequence is 15 residues long.

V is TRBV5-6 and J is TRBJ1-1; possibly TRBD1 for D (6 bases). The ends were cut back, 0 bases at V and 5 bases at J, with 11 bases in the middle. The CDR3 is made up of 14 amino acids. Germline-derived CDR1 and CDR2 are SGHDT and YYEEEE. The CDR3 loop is CASSLAGHRTEAFF. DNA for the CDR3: TGTGCCAGCAGCTTGGCGGGACATCGGACTGAAGCTTTCTTT.

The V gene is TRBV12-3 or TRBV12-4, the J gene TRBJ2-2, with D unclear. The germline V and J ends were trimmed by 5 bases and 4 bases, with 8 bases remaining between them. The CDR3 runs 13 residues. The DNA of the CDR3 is TGTGCCAGCAGTCCCCAAGCCACCGGGGAGCTGTTTTTT. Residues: CASSPQATGELFF.

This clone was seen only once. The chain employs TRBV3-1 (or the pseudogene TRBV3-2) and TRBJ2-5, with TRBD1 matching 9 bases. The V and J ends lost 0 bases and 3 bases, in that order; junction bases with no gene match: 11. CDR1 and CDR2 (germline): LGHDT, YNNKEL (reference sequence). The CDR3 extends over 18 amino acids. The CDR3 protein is CASSQDTLGTGKEETQYF. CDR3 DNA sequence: TGTGCCAGCAGCCAAGATACTCTCGGGACAGGGAAAGAAGAGACCCAGTACTTC.

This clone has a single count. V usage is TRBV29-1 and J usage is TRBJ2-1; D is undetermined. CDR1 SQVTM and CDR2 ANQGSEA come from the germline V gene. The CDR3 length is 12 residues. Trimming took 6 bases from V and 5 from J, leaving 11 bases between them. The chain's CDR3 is CSVSYTDNEQFF. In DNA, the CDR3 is TGCAGCGTATCTTACACCGACAATGAGCAGTTCTTC.

This CDR3 reads CASSPPVGSWSSYNEQFF. CDR3 DNA: TGTGCCAGCTCACCACCGGTTGGTAGTTGGAGCTCCTACAATGAGCAGTTCTTC. The V call is TRBV18, the J call TRBJ2-1; D is ambiguous. The CDR3 runs to 18 residues. Trimming pared 0 bases from V and 0 bases from J, leaving 15 bases between. Germline CDR1 reads KGHSH; CDR2 reads LQKENI.

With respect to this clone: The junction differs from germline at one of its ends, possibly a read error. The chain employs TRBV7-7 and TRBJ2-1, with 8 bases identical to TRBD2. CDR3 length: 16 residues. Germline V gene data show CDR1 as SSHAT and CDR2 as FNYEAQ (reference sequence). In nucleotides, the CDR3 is TGTGCTAGCAGCTTAGTCGCGGGGGGTACCTACAATGAGCAGTTCTTC. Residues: CASSLVAGGTYNEQFF.

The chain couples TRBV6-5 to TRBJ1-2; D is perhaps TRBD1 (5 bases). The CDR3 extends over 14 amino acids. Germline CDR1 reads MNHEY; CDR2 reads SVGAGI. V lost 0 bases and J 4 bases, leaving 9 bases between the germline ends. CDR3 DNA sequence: TGTGCCAGCAGTTACTCCACGACAGCCTATGGCTACACCTTC. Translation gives CASSYSTTAYGYTF.